This T cell receptor beta chain was sequenced during a study of human thymus T cells. General study points: Thymic and blood repertoires appeared to display a bias in their usage of V and J genes. Thymic repertoires of unrelated individuals were reported in related research to overlap highly.

In corrective heart surgery, resections were taken, and these provided the thymus tissue. Serving as donors were healthy Finnish infants, each of whom was having open corrective surgery for congenital heart defects. Remarks on this clone: Its antigen is unknown.

Sequencing used immunoSEQ multiplex PCR; TCRdb keeps in-frame clones, though not all of them. This repertoire shows roughly 130,000 clones, just under 95% found once; its top ten account for 0.02% to 0.03%. Germline CDR1 and CDR2: GTSNPN and SVGIG (reference sequence). The CDR3 contains 13 residues. V lost 1 base, J lost 7 bases, and 13 bases lay in between. The clonotype was recovered from a boy younger than two with a congenital heart defect but otherwise immunologically healthy. Sequencing was performed on thymus tissue. J is TRBJ1-2 and V is TRBV30; no firm D call. The CDR3: CAWSGRDGSGYTF. DNA for the CDR3: TGTGCCTGGAGTGGAAGGGATGGATCTGGCTACACCTTC.